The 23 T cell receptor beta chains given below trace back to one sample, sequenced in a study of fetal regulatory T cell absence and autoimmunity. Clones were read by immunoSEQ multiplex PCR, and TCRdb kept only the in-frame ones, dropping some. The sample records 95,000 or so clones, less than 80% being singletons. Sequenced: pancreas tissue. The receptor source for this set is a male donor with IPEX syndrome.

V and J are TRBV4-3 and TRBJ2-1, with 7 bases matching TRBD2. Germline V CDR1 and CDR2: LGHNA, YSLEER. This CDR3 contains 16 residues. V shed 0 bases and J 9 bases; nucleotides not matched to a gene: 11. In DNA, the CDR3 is TGCGCCAGCAGCCAAGATTTTGGACTAGAGTTTGGTGAGCAGTTCTTC. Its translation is CASSQDFGLEFGEQFF.

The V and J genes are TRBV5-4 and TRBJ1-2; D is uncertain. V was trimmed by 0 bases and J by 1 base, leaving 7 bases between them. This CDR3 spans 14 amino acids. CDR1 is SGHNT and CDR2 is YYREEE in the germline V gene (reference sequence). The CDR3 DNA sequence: TGTGCCAGCAGCTTGGGGCGGCATAACTATGGCTACACCTTC. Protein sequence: CASSLGRHNYGYTF. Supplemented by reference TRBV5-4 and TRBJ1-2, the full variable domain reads ETGVTQSPTHLIKTRGQQVTLRCSSQSGHNTVSWYQQALGQGPQFIFQYYREEENGRGNFPPRFSGLQFPNYSSELNVNALELDDSALYLCASSLGRHNYGYTFGSGTRLTVV.

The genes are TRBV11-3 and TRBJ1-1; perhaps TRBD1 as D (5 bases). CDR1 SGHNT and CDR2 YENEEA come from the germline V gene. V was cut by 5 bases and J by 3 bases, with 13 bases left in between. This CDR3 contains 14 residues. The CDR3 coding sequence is TGTGCCAGCAGCCCCAGGGTGGGGGACACTGAAGCTTTCTTT. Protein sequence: CASSPRVGDTEAFF.

CDR3 in amino acids: CASSFRTSGGGAQYF. CDR3 nucleotide sequence: TGTGCCAGCAGCTTTCGGACTAGCGGGGGCGGGGCCCAGTACTTC. The chain is built from TRBV7-2 and TRBJ2-5; 13 nucleotides line up with TRBD2. This CDR3 contains 15 residues. Germline CDR1 reads SGHTA; CDR2 reads FQGNSA. Unmatched junction bases numbered 7, after V lost 3 bases and J lost 9 bases. Combining the CDR3 with reference TRBV7-2 and TRBJ2-5 gives the whole variable domain GAGVSQSPSNKVTEKGKDVELRCDPISGHTALYWYRQSLGQGLEFLIYFQGNSAPDKSGLPSDRFSAERTGGSVSTLTIQRTQQEDSAVYLCASSFRTSGGGAQYFGPGTRLLVL.

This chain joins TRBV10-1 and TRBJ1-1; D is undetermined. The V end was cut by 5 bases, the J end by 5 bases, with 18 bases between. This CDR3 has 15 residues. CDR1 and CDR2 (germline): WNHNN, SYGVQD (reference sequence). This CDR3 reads CASSQKGRGGTEAFF. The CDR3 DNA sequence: TGCGCCAGCAGTCAAAAGGGCCGGGGAGGGACTGAAGCTTTCTTT.

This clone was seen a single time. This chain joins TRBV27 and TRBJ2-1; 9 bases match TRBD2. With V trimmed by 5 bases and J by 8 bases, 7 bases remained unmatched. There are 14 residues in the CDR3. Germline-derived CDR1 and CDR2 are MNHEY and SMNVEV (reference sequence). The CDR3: CASSHPGLAYEQFF. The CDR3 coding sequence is TGTGCCAGCAGTCACCCGGGACTAGCTTATGAGCAGTTCTTC.

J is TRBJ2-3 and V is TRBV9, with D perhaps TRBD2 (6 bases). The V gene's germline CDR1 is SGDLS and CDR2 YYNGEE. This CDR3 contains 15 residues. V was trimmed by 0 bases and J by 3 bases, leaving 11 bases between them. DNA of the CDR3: TGTGCCAGCAGCGTAGGTAGCGGCCGGACAGATACGCAGTATTTT. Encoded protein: CASSVGSGRTDTQYF.

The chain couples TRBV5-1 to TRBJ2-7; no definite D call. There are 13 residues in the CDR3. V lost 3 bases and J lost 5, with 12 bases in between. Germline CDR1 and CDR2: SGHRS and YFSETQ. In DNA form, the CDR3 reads TGCGCCAGCAGCTCTCAGGTATCCCACGAGCAGTACTTC. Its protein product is CASSSQVSHEQYF.

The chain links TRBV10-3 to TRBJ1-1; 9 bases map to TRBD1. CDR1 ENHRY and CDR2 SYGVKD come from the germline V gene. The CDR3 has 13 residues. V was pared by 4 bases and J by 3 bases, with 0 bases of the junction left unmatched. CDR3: CAISGTGDTEAFF. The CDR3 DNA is TGTGCCATCAGTGGGACAGGGGACACTGAAGCTTTCTTT.

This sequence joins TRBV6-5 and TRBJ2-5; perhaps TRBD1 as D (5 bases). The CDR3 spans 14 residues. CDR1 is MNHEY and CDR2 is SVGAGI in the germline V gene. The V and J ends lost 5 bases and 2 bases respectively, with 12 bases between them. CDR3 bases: TGTGCCAGCAGTGCATCCAGGGTTCAAGAGACCCAGTACTTC. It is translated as CASSASRVQETQYF.

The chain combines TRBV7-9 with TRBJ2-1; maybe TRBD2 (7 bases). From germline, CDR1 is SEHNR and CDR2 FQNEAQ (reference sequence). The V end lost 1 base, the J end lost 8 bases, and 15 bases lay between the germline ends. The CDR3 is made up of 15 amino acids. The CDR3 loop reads CASSLGGGARYEQFF. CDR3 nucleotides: TGTGCCAGCAGCTTAGGTGGGGGGGCCCGTTATGAGCAGTTCTTC.

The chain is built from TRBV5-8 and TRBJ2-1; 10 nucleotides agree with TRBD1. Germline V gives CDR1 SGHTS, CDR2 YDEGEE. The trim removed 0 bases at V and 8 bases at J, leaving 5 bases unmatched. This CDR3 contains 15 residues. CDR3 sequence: CASSLDGQGDDEQFF. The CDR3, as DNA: TGTGCCAGCAGCTTGGATGGACAGGGGGACGATGAGCAGTTCTTC.

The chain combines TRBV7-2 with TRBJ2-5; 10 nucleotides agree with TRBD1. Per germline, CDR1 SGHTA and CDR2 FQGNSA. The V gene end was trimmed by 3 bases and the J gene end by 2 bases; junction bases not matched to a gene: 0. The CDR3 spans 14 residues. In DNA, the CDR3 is TGTGCCAGCAGCTTGGACAGGGGGCAAGAGACCCAGTACTTC. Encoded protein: CASSLDRGQETQYF.

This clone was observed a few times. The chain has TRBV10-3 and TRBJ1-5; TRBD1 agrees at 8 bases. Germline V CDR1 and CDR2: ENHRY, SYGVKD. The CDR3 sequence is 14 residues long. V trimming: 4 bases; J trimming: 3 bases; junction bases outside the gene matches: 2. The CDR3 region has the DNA TGTGCCATCAGTGGGACAGGGTCCAATCAGCCCCAGCATTTT. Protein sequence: CAISGTGSNQPQHF.

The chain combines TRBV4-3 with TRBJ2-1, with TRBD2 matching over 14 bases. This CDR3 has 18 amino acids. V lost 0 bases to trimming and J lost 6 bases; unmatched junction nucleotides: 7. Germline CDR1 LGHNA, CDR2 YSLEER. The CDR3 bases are TGCGCCAGCAGCCAAGATGGAGGACTAGCGGGGGGTGGCAATGAGCAGTTCTTC. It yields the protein CASSQDGGLAGGGNEQFF.

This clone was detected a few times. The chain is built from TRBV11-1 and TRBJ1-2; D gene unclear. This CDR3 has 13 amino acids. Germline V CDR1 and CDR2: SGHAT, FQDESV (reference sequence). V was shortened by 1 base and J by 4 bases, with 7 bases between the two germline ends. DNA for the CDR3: TGTGCCAGCAGCTTAGGGGAGCGCTATGGCTACACCTTC. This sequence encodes CASSLGERYGYTF.

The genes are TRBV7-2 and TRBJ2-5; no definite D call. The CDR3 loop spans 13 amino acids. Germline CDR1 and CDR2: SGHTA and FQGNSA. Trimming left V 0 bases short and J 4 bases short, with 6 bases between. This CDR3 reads CASSLAIRETQYF. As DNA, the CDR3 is TGTGCCAGCAGCTTAGCGATTAGAGAGACCCAGTACTTC.

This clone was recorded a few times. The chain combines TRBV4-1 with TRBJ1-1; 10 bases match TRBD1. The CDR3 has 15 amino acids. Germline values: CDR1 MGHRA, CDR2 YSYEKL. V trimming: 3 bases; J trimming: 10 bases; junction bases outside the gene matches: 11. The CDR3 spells CASSQSRDRGPSAFF. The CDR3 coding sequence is TGCGCCAGCAGCCAGTCCCGGGACAGGGGCCCCTCAGCTTTCTTT.

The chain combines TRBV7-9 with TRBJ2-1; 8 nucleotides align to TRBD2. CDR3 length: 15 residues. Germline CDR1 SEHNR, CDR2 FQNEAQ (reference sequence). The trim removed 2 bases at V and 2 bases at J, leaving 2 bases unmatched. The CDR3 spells CASSLTGLAYNEQFF. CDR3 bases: TGTGCCAGCAGCTTAACGGGACTAGCCTACAATGAGCAGTTCTTC.

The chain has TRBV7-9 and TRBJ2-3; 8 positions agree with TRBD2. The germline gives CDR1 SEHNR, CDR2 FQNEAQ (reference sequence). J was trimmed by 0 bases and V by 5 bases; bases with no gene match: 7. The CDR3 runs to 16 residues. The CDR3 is CASSQRTSRSTDTQYF. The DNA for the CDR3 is TGTGCCAGCAGCCAACGGACTAGCAGAAGCACAGATACGCAGTATTTT.

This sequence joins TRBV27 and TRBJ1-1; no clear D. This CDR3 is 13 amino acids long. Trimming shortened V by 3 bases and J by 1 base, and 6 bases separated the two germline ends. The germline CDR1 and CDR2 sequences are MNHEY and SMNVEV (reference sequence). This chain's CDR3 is CASSFPGNTEAFF. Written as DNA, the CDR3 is TGTGCCAGCAGTTTTCCGGGGAACACTGAAGCTTTCTTT.

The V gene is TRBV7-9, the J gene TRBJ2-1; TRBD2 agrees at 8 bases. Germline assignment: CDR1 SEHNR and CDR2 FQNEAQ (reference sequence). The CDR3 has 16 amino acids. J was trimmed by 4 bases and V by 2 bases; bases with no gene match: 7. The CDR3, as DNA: TGTGCCAGCAGCTTACGGCTACGGGGGGGATACAATGAGCAGTTCTTC. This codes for CASSLRLRGGYNEQFF. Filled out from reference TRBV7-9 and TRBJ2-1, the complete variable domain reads DTGVSQNPRHKITKRGQNVTFRCDPISEHNRLYWYRQTLGQGPEFLTYFQNEAQLEKSRLLSDRFSAERPKGSFSTLEIQRTEQGDSAMYLCASSLRLRGGYNEQFFGPGTRLTVL.

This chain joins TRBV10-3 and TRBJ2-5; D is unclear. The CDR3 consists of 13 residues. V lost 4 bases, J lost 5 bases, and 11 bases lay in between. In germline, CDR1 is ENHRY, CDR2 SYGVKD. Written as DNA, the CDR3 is TGTGCCATCAGTGTTCCCGGGCTCGAGACCCAGTACTTC. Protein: CAISVPGLETQYF.